This T cell receptor beta chain was sequenced in a study of Ad26.COV2.S vaccination and SARS-CoV-2 variants. Study-level information: Participant was drawn from the COV1001 Ad26.COV2.S trial arm.

For this clone: Its antigen remains unknown.

Treatment in this sample: roughly 19 received Ad26.COV2.S at low or high dose, single or two shots; about 5 received placebo; per-sample allocation not given. The samples date from day 63 after the first vaccine or placebo injection. Study-level results: In TCR breadth and depth analyses, total T cell responses may have been underestimated.

Some clones are missing from TCRdb's copy, which holds only in-frame ones; the method was immunoSEQ multiplex PCR. The data hold some 250,000 clones, with roughly 90% observed a single time. Between the trimmed V and J ends, which lost 3 bases and 15 bases, there was a span of 18 bases. This CDR3 spans 13 amino acids. Germline values: CDR1 MNHEY, CDR2 SMNVEV (reference sequence). This sample comprised peripheral blood, obtained in a trial of Ad26.COV2.S vaccine versus placebo. The sequence came from a person aged 18 to 59 who received the Ad26.COV2.S COVID-19 vaccine or a placebo. The chain joins TRBV27 to TRBJ2-1; D remains ambiguous. This CDR3 is CASSFGLYLPPFF. The CDR3 region has the DNA TGTGCCAGCAGTTTTGGGCTATACCTTCCCCCGTTCTTC.